A single sample is the source of the 14 T cell receptor beta chains below, sequenced in a study of control samples from healthy donors and cancer patients (TCRdb year 2020). The protocol used for the library was the immunoSEQ multiplex PCR assay. The table was pulled from immuneACCESS by TCRdb, which kept in-frame rearrangements only. Such tables lose some clones; where checked, under half of the loss comes from unresolved V genes, and the rest has no known cause. The sample records around 83,000 clones, 93% of which are singletons. Clones ranked in the top ten supply roughly 1.2% of the sample. Sequencing was done on a sample of PBMCs. Receptors originate from a middle-aged woman with lung cancer.

The CDR3 DNA reads TGTGCCAGCACCCCGACGAGCACAGCAATTACATATGGCTACACCTTC. Its translation: CASTPTSTAITYGYTF. V and J are TRBV7-2 and TRBJ1-2, with D unclear. CDR1 SGHTA and CDR2 FQGNSA come from the germline V gene. The V end lost 7 bases, the J end lost 5 bases, and 23 bases lay between the germline ends. The CDR3 is 16 residues long.

This clone has only a few counts. This sequence joins TRBV19 and TRBJ1-2; the D is unclear. The V gene lost 7 bases and the J gene lost 0 bases, with 15 bases spanning the gap. The CDR3 is 15 amino acids. Germline V lookup: CDR1 LNHDA, CDR2 SQIVND (reference sequence). CDR3 sequence (DNA): TGTGCCAGTAATAACTTCAGGAGTACTAACTATGGCTACACCTTC. Translation gives CASNNFRSTNYGYTF.

With respect to this clone: Other DNA variants within this sample encode the same CDR3. The rearrangement joins TRBV24-1 to TRBJ1-6; no reliable D call. V was clipped by 4 bases and J by 1 base, with 4 bases between them. The CDR3 totals 14 residues. Germline V gene sequence: CDR1 KGHDR, CDR2 SFDVKD. The CDR3 sequence is CATSDGSYNSPLHF. The CDR3 nucleotides read TGTGCCACCAGTGACGGTTCCTATAATTCACCCCTCCACTTT.

This clone was recorded once. This sequence joins TRBV7-9 and TRBJ1-5; D ambiguous. The CDR3 consists of 14 residues. The germline V and J ends were trimmed by 1 base and 5 bases, with 9 bases remaining between them. Germline assignment: CDR1 SEHNR and CDR2 FQNEAQ (reference sequence). The CDR3 nucleotides read TGTGCCAGCAGCTTAGGGGCCGACTATCAGCCCCAGCATTTT. Translation gives CASSLGADYQPQHF.

The CDR3 region is CASSMMALNQPQHF. CDR3 nucleotides: TGTGCCAGTAGTATGATGGCGTTAAATCAGCCCCAGCATTTT. The J gene is TRBJ1-5, the V gene TRBV19; no clear D gene. V was cut by 3 bases and J by 4 bases, with 10 bases left in between. The germline V gene has CDR1 LNHDA and CDR2 SQIVND (reference sequence). The CDR3 extends over 14 amino acids.

This chain joins TRBV3-1 (or the pseudogene TRBV3-2) and TRBJ1-6; 8 bases are shared with TRBD1. Looked up from germline, CDR1 is LGHDT and CDR2 is YNNKEL (reference sequence). J gave up 9 bases and V 1 base, and 5 bases lay outside the gene matches. The CDR3 has 15 amino acids. The CDR3 bases are TGTGCCAGCAGCCAAGCGTACCAGGGGGCTTCACCCCTCCACTTT. Protein sequence: CASSQAYQGASPLHF.

The gene calls are TRBV7-3 and TRBJ1-2; a weak D match, TRBD1 (6 bases). The CDR3 length is 13 residues. With 5 bases removed from V and 7 bases from J, the gap between germline ends came to 14 bases. Germline V lookup: CDR1 SGHTA, CDR2 FQGTGA. The CDR3 DNA is TGTGCCAGCAGCGTGACAGGCGGAGGTGGCTACACCTTC. Encoded protein: CASSVTGGGGYTF. Full variable domain (rest looked up from reference TRBV7-3 and TRBJ1-2): GAGVSQTPSNKVTEKGKYVELRCDPISGHTALYWYRQSLGQGPEFLIYFQGTGAADDSGLPNDRFFAVRPEGSVSTLKIQRTERGDSAVYLCASSVTGGGGYTFGSGTRLTVV.

The chain couples TRBV5-1 to TRBJ2-5; D remains unclear. The CDR3 is made up of 12 amino acids. The germline V and J ends were trimmed by 6 bases and 4 bases, with 10 bases remaining between them. Germline CDR1 reads SGHRS; CDR2 reads YFSETQ. This CDR3 is CASTTERETQYF. The CDR3 region has the DNA TGCGCCAGCACTACGGAGAGAGAGACCCAGTACTTC.

The CDR3 sequence: CASSLYLSSGANVLTF. The DNA of the CDR3 is TGTGCCAGCAGTTTATATCTTTCATCTGGGGCCAACGTCCTGACTTTC. The V call is TRBV27, the J call TRBJ2-6; no definite D call. V was clipped by 1 base and J by 1 base, with 8 bases between them. This CDR3 has 16 residues. Per the germline V gene, CDR1 is MNHEY and CDR2 is SMNVEV (reference sequence).

V usage is TRBV5-1 and J usage is TRBJ1-2; 7 bases map to TRBD1. The CDR3 covers 13 residues. Per germline, CDR1 SGHRS and CDR2 YFSETQ. V shed 3 bases and J 6 bases; nucleotides not matched to a gene: 5. The DNA of the CDR3 is TGCGCCAGCAGCTCCTTGACAGGGAATGGCTACACCTTC. This translates into CASSSLTGNGYTF.

The chain has TRBV7-6 and TRBJ2-2; 8 bases agree with TRBD2. The germline CDR1 and CDR2 sequences are SGHVS and FNYEAQ. The CDR3 is 16 amino acids. V lost 5 bases to trimming and J lost 4 bases; unmatched junction nucleotides: 9. The chain's CDR3 is CASSPNTGTSTGELFF. The CDR3 region has the DNA TGTGCCAGCAGCCCCAACACCGGGACTAGCACCGGGGAGCTGTTTTTT.

The chain recombines TRBV5-6 with TRBJ1-3; TRBD1 matches at 7 bases. The V and J ends lost 0 bases and 3 bases, in that order; junction bases with no gene match: 0. Germline V gene data show CDR1 as SGHDT and CDR2 as YYEEEE. The CDR3 extends over 14 amino acids. In nucleotides, the CDR3 is TGTGCCAGCAGCTTGGGACAGGGTGGAAACACCATATATTTT. This translates into CASSLGQGGNTIYF.

The rearrangement links TRBV2 to TRBJ2-2; 11 bases line up with TRBD2. Germline CDR1 reads SNHLY; CDR2 reads FYNNEI. J was trimmed by 6 bases and V by 5 bases; bases with no gene match: 5. This CDR3 comprises 15 residues. The CDR3: CASSLISGGAGELFF. The DNA for the CDR3 is TGTGCCAGCAGTCTGATTAGCGGGGGGGCCGGGGAGCTGTTTTTT.

This chain joins TRBV5-1 and TRBJ1-2; D is uncertain. The CDR3 length is 14 residues. V dropped 0 bases and J dropped 2 bases, with 8 bases sitting between them. Per germline, CDR1 SGHRS and CDR2 YFSETQ. CDR3 sequence reads: CASSLDPSNYGYTF. CDR3 DNA sequence: TGCGCCAGCAGCTTGGACCCATCCAACTATGGCTACACCTTC. Together with reference TRBV5-1 and TRBJ1-2, the CDR3 gives the full variable domain: KAGVTQTPRYLIKTRGQQVTLSCSPISGHRSVSWYQQTPGQGLQFLFEYFSETQRNKGNFPGRFSGRQFSNSRSEMNVSTLELGDSALYLCASSLDPSNYGYTFGSGTRLTVV.